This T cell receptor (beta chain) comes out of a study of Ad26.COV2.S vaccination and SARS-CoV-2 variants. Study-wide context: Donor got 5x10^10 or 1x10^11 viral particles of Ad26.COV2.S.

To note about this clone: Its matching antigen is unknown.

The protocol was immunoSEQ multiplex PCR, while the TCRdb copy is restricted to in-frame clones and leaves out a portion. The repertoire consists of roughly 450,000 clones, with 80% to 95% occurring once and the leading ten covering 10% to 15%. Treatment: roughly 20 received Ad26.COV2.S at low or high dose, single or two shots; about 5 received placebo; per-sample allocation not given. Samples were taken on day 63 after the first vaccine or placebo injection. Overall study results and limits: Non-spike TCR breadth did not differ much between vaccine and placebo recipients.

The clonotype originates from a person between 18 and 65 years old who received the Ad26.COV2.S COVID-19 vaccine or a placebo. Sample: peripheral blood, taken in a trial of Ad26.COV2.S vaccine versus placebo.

CDR3 loop: CASSQSTWTGRETQYF. Here the CDR3 DNA reads TGTGCCAGCAGCCAGTCCACCTGGACAGGGAGGGAGACCCAGTACTTC. V is TRBV5-8 and J is TRBJ2-5, with 8 nucleotides matching TRBD1. The V and J ends lost 4 bases and 5 bases, in that order; junction bases with no gene match: 13. This CDR3 comprises 16 residues. Germline CDR1 reads SGHTS; CDR2 reads YDEGEE. Combining the CDR3 with reference TRBV5-8 and TRBJ2-5 gives the whole variable domain EAGVTQSPTHLIKTRGQQATLRCSPISGHTSVYWYQQALGLGLQFLLWYDEGEERNRGNFPPRFSGRQFPNYSSELNVNALELEDSALYLCASSQSTWTGRETQYFGPGTRLLVL.